This T cell receptor (beta chain) was sequenced for a study of T-cell reconstitution after alpha-beta-depleted transplantation in children. Notes on the study in general: Hyperexpanded clones declined; after one year, newly produced T cells mostly supplied diversity. Surviving recipient T cells and thymic progenitors produced the high day-60 TCRbeta diversity seen in some patients. About two months after transplant, alpha-beta T cells reportedly came from several hundred expanded graft clones.

This clonotype was seen at least ten times. Its antigen is unknown. The germline gene is not matched at one end of the junction; a read error may be the cause. The CDR3 loop spans 17 amino acids. The germline V gene has CDR1 SGHRS and CDR2 YFSETQ. Preparation of the TCRbeta library used unique molecular identifiers. TCRdb processed the PCR reads anew with MiXCR; each CDR3 protein has one entry. Of around 270,000 distinct CDR3 sequences listed, over 9.5% were seen once; the top ten hold around 7.6%. The TCR originated in a boy less than two years old with acute myeloid leukemia, due to receive a stem cell transplant. The material sequenced was PBMCs, taken before TCRalphabeta/CD19-depleted stem cell transplant. The V call is TRBV5-1, the J call TRBJ2-6; D might be TRBD1 or TRBD2, each matching 5 bases. The CDR3 spells CASSSGTAPSEANVLTF. The CDR3 DNA sequence: TGCGCCAGCAGCTCCGGGACGGCGCCCTCTGAGGCCAACGTCCTGACTTTC.